The sequence of this T cell receptor beta chain was determined in a study of T cell responses to AZD1222 COVID-19 vaccine. Study conclusions and caveats: Only a handful of people who got AZD1222 tested seropositive at baseline. Vaccination with two AZD1222 doses was followed by a rise in Spike-specific TCR breadth and depth.

Profiling relied on immunoSEQ multiplex PCR, and the TCRdb table lists in-frame clones only, not all of them. Altogether about 120,000 clones are present, 87% being singletons, with the ten largest covering approximately 10%. With respect to this clone: The antigen is unknown.

Looked up from germline, CDR1 is LGHNA and CDR2 is YSLEER. After removal of 1 base from V and 0 bases from J, the junction contained 0 bases not matched to a gene. This CDR3 has 15 amino acids. This sequence was found in an adult in good health. This chain connects TRBV4-3 to TRBJ2-7; 10 bases line up with TRBD1. The sequences come from peripheral blood, collected on day 0 of AZD1222 vaccination. The CDR3 DNA reads TGCGCCAGCAGCCAAGGGACAGGGGGCTCCTACGAGCAGTACTTC. This sequence encodes CASSQGTGGSYEQYF.